The next 30 T cell receptor beta chains were all read from a single sample in a study of blood T cell repertoires in COVID-19. Sequencing used immunoSEQ multiplex PCR; TCRdb keeps in-frame clones, though not all of them. The table has roughly 57,000 clones, 89% seen once. Sequenced: peripheral blood. The receptors come from a human donor in a cohort sampled during active COVID-19.

V gene TRBV6-2 or TRBV6-3 combines with J gene TRBJ1-5, with TRBD1 matching 7 bases. Unmatched junction bases numbered 13, after V lost 2 bases and J lost 0 bases. This CDR3 spans 19 amino acids. Germline V gene lookup returns CDR1 MNHEY and CDR2 SVGEGT. CDR3 coding DNA: TGTGCCAGCAGTTACCTTGGGTCAGGGGGGAAGAATAGCAATCAGCCCCAGCATTTT. Translation gives CASSYLGSGGKNSNQPQHF.

The V call is TRBV10-3, the J call TRBJ1-4; TRBD1 is a possible D gene (5 bases). Looked up from germline, CDR1 is ENHRY and CDR2 is SYGVKD. CDR3 length: 13 amino acids. V was trimmed by 10 bases and J by 7 bases, leaving 16 bases between them. CDR3 nucleotides: TGTGCCAGCGCCCGGGGGGAAGGTGAAAAACTGTTTTTT. It codes for CASARGEGEKLFF.

For the CDR3, the DNA is TGTGCCAGCAGCCCCGACAGTGGCAGGACAGATACGCAGTATTTT. Translated, it gives CASSPDSGRTDTQYF. The chain couples TRBV5-4 to TRBJ2-3; the D gene is possibly TRBD1 (5 bases). Germline values: CDR1 SGHNT, CDR2 YYREEE (reference sequence). V was pared by 4 bases and J by 3 bases, with 15 bases between. The CDR3 length is 15 residues.

V usage is TRBV19 and J usage is TRBJ2-7; 8 nucleotides agree with TRBD1. Germline V gene sequence: CDR1 LNHDA, CDR2 SQIVND (reference sequence). V lost 4 bases to trimming and J lost 6 bases; unmatched junction nucleotides: 5. CDR3 length equals 13 residues. The DNA for the CDR3 is TGTGCCAGTAGTACGACAGGGGTCGGCGAGCAGTACTTC. This translates into CASSTTGVGEQYF. Filled out from reference TRBV19 and TRBJ2-7, the complete variable domain reads DGGITQSPKYLFRKEGQNVTLSCEQNLNHDAMYWYRQDPGQGLRLIYYSQIVNDFQKGDIAEGYSVSREKKESFPLTVTSAQKNPTAFYLCASSTTGVGEQYFGPGTRLTVT.

The chain employs TRBV7-3 and TRBJ1-2; 9 bases match TRBD1. CDR1 and CDR2 from the germline V gene are SGHTA and FQGTGA. V lost 0 bases and J lost 8; bases outside the gene matches: 13. The CDR3 is made up of 17 amino acids. The CDR3 nucleotides are TGTGCCAGCAGCTTAACAACAGGACAGGGGTCCTCAGGGGGCTACACCTTC. Translating gives CASSLTTGQGSSGGYTF.

Only one count was recorded for this clone. The chain joins TRBV7-3 to TRBJ2-2, with 8 bases matching TRBD1. The ends lost 4 bases at V and 4 bases at J; junction bases unmatched: 5. Germline assignment: CDR1 SGHTA and CDR2 FQGTGA. The CDR3 has 15 amino acids. CDR3 in DNA: TGTGCCAGCAGCTCCCGGGACAGGAGCACCGGGGAGCTGTTTTTT. Translated, it gives CASSSRDRSTGELFF.

The chain is built from TRBV19 and TRBJ1-1; the match to TRBD1 covers 7 bases. Per the germline V gene, CDR1 is LNHDA and CDR2 is SQIVND (reference sequence). The CDR3 contains 14 residues. After removal of 9 bases from V and 1 base from J, the junction contained 8 bases not matched to a gene. CDR3: CASRTWDRNTEAFF. DNA for the CDR3: TGTGCCAGCAGGACCTGGGACAGGAACACTGAAGCTTTCTTT.

This sequence joins TRBV19 and TRBJ1-2; 7 bases match TRBD1. This CDR3 is built from 17 residues. Per germline, CDR1 LNHDA and CDR2 SQIVND (reference sequence). J was trimmed by 5 bases and V by 5 bases; bases with no gene match: 17. CDR3 sequence: CASSPGQSYPPDYGYTF. The CDR3 nucleotides read TGTGCCAGTAGTCCGGGACAGTCCTACCCCCCTGATTATGGCTACACCTTC.

This chain links TRBV29-1 with TRBJ2-5; 12 bases line up with TRBD2. From germline, CDR1 is SQVTM and CDR2 ANQGSEA. This CDR3 has 16 residues. Trimming cost V 2 bases and J 1 base; bases outside gene matches: 5. The CDR3 sequence is CSVEKTSGGSQETQYF. The CDR3 DNA is TGCAGCGTTGAAAAAACTAGCGGGGGGAGCCAAGAGACCCAGTACTTC.

Comments on this clone: Within the sample, other DNA sequences also encode this same CDR3. The chain carries TRBV7-2 and TRBJ2-7; D is possibly TRBD2 (6 bases). The CDR3 runs 15 residues. V gave up 1 base and J gave up 3 bases, with 13 bases separating them. Germline V lookup: CDR1 SGHTA, CDR2 FQGNSA. CDR3 DNA: TGTGCCAGCAGCTTAGGGGGGACTGGGTTCTACGAGCAGTACTTC. This codes for CASSLGGTGFYEQYF.

CDR3 DNA: TGTGCCAGCAGGGGAACGGACAGGGGGTGGAAGCCCCAGCATTTT. Residues: CASRGTDRGWKPQHF. The V call is TRBV6-5, the J call TRBJ1-5; 10 nucleotides match TRBD1. Germline values: CDR1 MNHEY, CDR2 SVGAGI. V lost 6 bases and J lost 8; bases outside the gene matches: 10. This CDR3 is 15 amino acids long.

The CDR3 DNA is TGTGCCAGCAGCTCGCTAGGGGCCTGGGGGACATCGGGGTACGAGCAGTACTTC. Protein product: CASSSLGAWGTSGYEQYF. The chain employs TRBV7-9 and TRBJ2-7; TRBD1 might be the D (6 bases). Trimming cost V 4 bases and J 4 bases, with 26 bases left between them. The CDR3 sequence is 18 residues long. Germline V gives CDR1 SEHNR, CDR2 FQNEAQ (reference sequence).

V is TRBV7-3 and J is TRBJ1-2, with TRBD1 identical over 7 bases. This CDR3 comprises 13 residues. Per the germline V gene, CDR1 is SGHTA and CDR2 is FQGTGA. J gave up 10 bases and V 0 bases, and 5 bases lay outside the gene matches. CDR3 protein: CASSLTRQGDYTF. CDR3 sequence (DNA): TGTGCCAGCAGCTTAACTCGGCAGGGGGACTACACCTTC.

The J gene is TRBJ2-7, the V gene TRBV7-2; a possible D gene is TRBD2 (5 bases). This CDR3 is 13 amino acids long. Germline CDR1 is SGHTA and CDR2 is FQGNSA. Trimming stripped 3 bases from V and 3 bases from J, with 9 bases between. As DNA, the CDR3 is TGTGCCAGCAGCTTCGGGAAAATCTACGAGCAGTACTTC. Protein sequence: CASSFGKIYEQYF.

The chain joins TRBV5-1 to TRBJ1-3, with 8 bases matching TRBD1. The CDR3 runs 17 residues. V shed 3 bases, J shed 0 bases, and the junction held 8 bases outside the gene matches. Germline CDR1 is SGHRS and CDR2 is YFSETQ. The CDR3 region is CASSSGQGQTSGNTIYF. The CDR3 DNA sequence: TGCGCCAGCAGCTCAGGACAGGGACAAACCTCTGGAAACACCATATATTTT.

This sequence joins TRBV15 and TRBJ2-7; 10 nucleotides align to TRBD1. From germline, CDR1 is LNHNV and CDR2 YYDKDF (reference sequence). The CDR3 has 14 amino acids. V was clipped by 4 bases and J by 6 bases; unmatched bases: 6. The CDR3 reads CATSIRDRGVEQYF. The CDR3 DNA reads as TGTGCCACCAGCATTAGGGACAGGGGCGTCGAGCAGTACTTC.

The chain joins TRBV5-4 to TRBJ1-4; 8 nucleotides match TRBD1. The CDR3 covers 16 residues. The germline gives CDR1 SGHNT, CDR2 YYREEE (reference sequence). V dropped 0 bases and J dropped 6; count of bases not matched to a gene: 7. CDR3 loop: CASSLGVGQAHEKLFF. CDR3 in DNA: TGTGCCAGCAGCTTGGGAGTGGGACAGGCTCATGAAAAACTGTTTTTT.

The chain uses TRBV4-2 and TRBJ2-1; TRBD2 matches at 9 bases. Germline CDR1 is LGHNA and CDR2 is YNFKEQ. The CDR3 covers 15 residues. V lost 6 bases and J lost 5; bases outside the gene matches: 8. The DNA for the CDR3 is TGTGCCAGCAGGCACGGCGGGGGGGCGAACAATGAGCAGTTCTTC. This codes for CASRHGGGANNEQFF.

The V and J genes are TRBV7-9 and TRBJ1-2; D unresolved. The CDR3 has 15 residues. Trimming took 2 bases from V and 7 from J, leaving 17 bases between them. The germline CDR1 and CDR2 sequences are SEHNR and FQNEAQ (reference sequence). CDR3 nucleotides: TGTGCCAGCAGCTTATCCAATCAGGTCGGTGGTGGCTACACCTTC. Its translation is CASSLSNQVGGGYTF. Full variable domain (outside the CDR3, taken from reference TRBV7-9 and TRBJ1-2): DTGVSQNPRHKITKRGQNVTFRCDPISEHNRLYWYRQTLGQGPEFLTYFQNEAQLEKSRLLSDRFSAERPKGSFSTLEIQRTEQGDSAMYLCASSLSNQVGGGYTFGSGTRLTVV.

The rearrangement uses TRBV6-5 and TRBJ1-2; 7 bases fit TRBD1. CDR1 MNHEY and CDR2 SVGAGI come from the germline V gene. The junction had 2 bases not matched to a gene; V was cut back by 4 bases and J by 0 bases. This CDR3 contains 14 residues. The CDR3 sequence: CASSLTGSNYGYTF. CDR3 DNA: TGTGCCAGCAGTTTGACAGGGTCTAACTATGGCTACACCTTC.

The chain is built from TRBV7-2 and TRBJ2-1; 11 bases agree with TRBD2. The CDR3 has 14 residues. Trimming cost V 4 bases and J 4 bases; bases outside gene matches: 0. CDR1 and CDR2 (germline): SGHTA, FQGNSA. Here the CDR3 DNA reads TGTGCCAGCAGCTGGACTAGCGGGTACAATGAGCAGTTCTTC. Amino acid sequence: CASSWTSGYNEQFF.

The chain has TRBV4-3 and TRBJ2-3; D might be TRBD2 (5 bases). Trimming left V 1 base short and J 14 bases short, with 16 bases between. The CDR3 is 13 residues long. Germline loops: CDR1 LGHNA, CDR2 YSLEER. This chain's CDR3 is CASSQVLAGFLYF. The CDR3 nucleotides read TGCGCCAGCAGCCAAGTGCTAGCCGGCTTTTTGTATTTT.

This chain links TRBV6-2 or TRBV6-3 with TRBJ2-7; D is ambiguous. The V end lost 4 bases, the J end lost 6 bases, and 7 bases lay between the germline ends. CDR3 length equals 11 residues. Germline CDR1 and CDR2: MNHEY and SVGEGT. CDR3 sequence reads: CASSLTSEQYF. The DNA for the CDR3 is TGTGCCAGCAGTTTGACATCCGAGCAGTACTTC.

V is TRBV6-5 and J is TRBJ1-1; no reliable D call. The V end was cut by 6 bases, the J end by 2 bases, with 13 bases between. CDR1 is MNHEY, CDR2 SVGAGI, per germline. The CDR3 is 14 residues long. CDR3 in amino acids: CASRPDYFNTEAFF. Written as DNA, the CDR3 is TGTGCCAGCAGACCCGACTACTTTAACACTGAAGCTTTCTTT.

The J gene is TRBJ2-7, the V gene TRBV7-8, with D possibly being TRBD2 (5 bases). This CDR3 has 14 residues. CDR1 and CDR2 from the germline V gene are SGHVS and FQNEAQ. Trimming removed 3 bases at V and 1 base at J, with 10 bases between. The CDR3 nucleotides read TGTGCCAGCAGCTTCTTAGAGGGATCCTACGAGCAGTACTTC. Translated, it gives CASSFLEGSYEQYF.

In its sample, this clone was seen once. This chain links TRBV5-3 with TRBJ1-6; 11 bases are shared with TRBD1. TRBV5-3 is marked as an open reading frame, function uncertain. Losses at the gene ends were 1 base for V and 3 bases for J; bases not matched to a gene: 15. The CDR3 spans 21 residues. The CDR3 DNA follows: TGTGCCAGAAGCTTGCCCGCAACCGGACAGGGGGCGGTTATCTATAATTCACCCCTCCACTTT. It codes for CARSLPATGQGAVIYNSPLHF.

In its sample, this clone was seen once. The chain employs TRBV11-3 and TRBJ2-5; TRBD1 agrees at 7 bases. With 1 base clipped from V and 5 bases from J, the junction kept 16 bases outside the gene matches. This CDR3 spans 18 amino acids. Germline loops: CDR1 SGHNT, CDR2 YENEEA. The CDR3 protein is CASSLVAYPTGIYETQYF. The DNA for the CDR3 is TGTGCCAGCAGCTTAGTTGCCTACCCGACAGGGATTTACGAGACCCAGTACTTC. Together with reference TRBV11-3 and TRBJ2-5, the CDR3 gives the full variable domain: EAGVVQSPRYKIIEKKQPVAFWCNPISGHNTLYWYLQNLGQGPELLIRYENEEAVDDSQLPKDRFSAERLKGVDSTLKIQPAELGDSAVYLCASSLVAYPTGIYETQYFGPGTRLLVL.

The chain recombines TRBV9 with TRBJ2-3; 9 bases fit TRBD2. This CDR3 has 16 residues. V lost 3 bases and J lost 3; bases outside the gene matches: 8. Germline V gene data show CDR1 as SGDLS and CDR2 as YYNGEE. The CDR3 DNA follows: TGTGCCAGCAGCGCCGCCAGCGGGGGGCGGACAGATACGCAGTATTTT. Protein: CASSAASGGRTDTQYF.

This clone was picked up a small number of times. The J gene is TRBJ1-1, the V gene TRBV6-2 or TRBV6-3; tentatively, D is TRBD1 (5 bases). CDR1 and CDR2 (germline): MNHEY, SVGEGT. This CDR3 contains 13 residues. With 5 bases removed from V and 4 bases from J, the gap between germline ends came to 11 bases. DNA of the CDR3: TGTGCCAGCAGTCCCCAGGGTGGCACTGAAGCTTTCTTT. Translation gives CASSPQGGTEAFF.

This clone was seen a few times. V gene TRBV5-1 combines with J gene TRBJ2-7; 11 bases are shared with TRBD1. This CDR3 is built from 14 residues. The J segment lost 4 bases and the V segment lost 3 bases, leaving 3 bases of the junction unmatched. CDR1 SGHRS and CDR2 YFSETQ come from the germline V gene. The CDR3 is CASSWGTGGYEQYF. As DNA, the CDR3 is TGCGCCAGCAGCTGGGGGACAGGGGGTTACGAGCAGTACTTC.